The 29 T cell receptor beta chains below were found in one sample sequenced in a study of blood T cell repertoires in COVID-19. The method was immunoSEQ multiplex PCR; TCRdb's version includes in-frame clones alone and lacks a portion of them. This sample has about 36,000 clones, with just under 85% found just once. Sample: peripheral blood. These receptors were obtained from a human donor in a cohort sampled during active COVID-19.

By share, this clone ranks as medium-sized. This chain joins TRBV30 and TRBJ2-1; no firm D call. Germline CDR1 and CDR2: GTSNPN and SVGIG (reference sequence). This CDR3 spans 14 amino acids. The ends were cut back, 0 bases at V and 7 bases at J, with 13 bases in the middle. The CDR3 nucleotides are TGTGCCTGGAGTGTACAGTCAGGCCTTAATGAGCAGTTCTTC. Protein sequence: CAWSVQSGLNEQFF.

This clone was seen once. The chain recombines TRBV18 with TRBJ2-3; D might be TRBD1 (5 bases). The length of the CDR3 is 16 residues. Trimming removed 0 bases from V and 0 bases from J, with 10 bases in between. The germline gives CDR1 KGHSH, CDR2 LQKENI. CDR3 residues: CASSPPGRTSTDTQYF. CDR3 DNA sequence: TGTGCCAGCTCACCACCGGGGCGAACTAGCACAGATACGCAGTATTTT. Full variable domain (missing parts from reference TRBV18 and TRBJ2-3): NAGVMQNPRHLVRRRGQEARLRCSPMKGHSHVYWYRQLPEEGLKFMVYLQKENIIDESGMPKERFSAEFPKEGPSILRIQQVVRGDSAAYFCASSPPGRTSTDTQYFGPGTRLTVL.

This rearrangement joins TRBV5-1 to TRBJ1-4; 9 positions agree with TRBD1. Germline V gives CDR1 SGHRS, CDR2 YFSETQ. The CDR3 covers 17 residues. V trimming: 3 bases; J trimming: 0 bases; junction bases outside the gene matches: 6. CDR3 in DNA: TGCGCCAGCAGCTCGGACAGGGGTTCGGCAACTAATGAAAAACTGTTTTTT. As protein: CASSSDRGSATNEKLFF.

J is TRBJ2-3 and V is TRBV5-6, with D hard to call. The CDR3 length is 15 residues. V dropped 1 base and J dropped 1 base, with 10 bases sitting between them. Looked up from germline, CDR1 is SGHDT and CDR2 is YYEEEE. CDR3 DNA: TGTGCCAGCAGCTTGATAGGTCGGGGCACAGATACGCAGTATTTT. It yields the protein CASSLIGRGTDTQYF.

The rearrangement uses TRBV4-3 and TRBJ1-1; D is ambiguous. The V end lost 0 bases, the J end lost 8 bases, and 13 bases lay between the germline ends. Germline assignment: CDR1 LGHNA and CDR2 YSLEER. This CDR3 comprises 14 residues. The CDR3 protein is CASSQEPQATEAFF. The CDR3 DNA follows: TGCGCCAGCAGCCAAGAGCCCCAGGCCACAGAAGCTTTCTTT.

The CDR3 protein is CASSQGEEVNYGYTF. The CDR3 DNA reads as TGTGCCAGCTCACAGGGGGAAGAGGTTAACTATGGCTACACCTTC. The V gene is TRBV18, the J gene TRBJ1-2; D is perhaps TRBD1 (6 bases). V was clipped by 4 bases and J by 1 base, with 13 bases between them. Germline V gene data show CDR1 as KGHSH and CDR2 as LQKENI. The CDR3 loop spans 15 amino acids.

The table lists this clone with a count of one. This chain links TRBV29-1 with TRBJ2-5; 8 bases are a match to TRBD2. The CDR3 is 14 residues long. Trimming cost V 7 bases and J 4 bases; bases outside gene matches: 11. Germline V CDR1 and CDR2: SQVTM, ANQGSEA. Written as DNA, the CDR3 is TGCAGCGCTGATTCAGCGGGGGCGGGAGAGACCCAGTACTTC. Translation gives CSADSAGAGETQYF.

J is TRBJ2-1 and V is TRBV7-8, with D perhaps matching TRBD1 (6 bases). The CDR3 has 14 amino acids. V gave up 5 bases and J gave up 10 bases, with 18 bases separating them. The germline CDR1 and CDR2 sequences are SGHVS and FQNEAQ. CDR3 in amino acids: CASSPTSGAGEQFF. CDR3 coding DNA: TGTGCCAGCAGCCCGACCTCAGGGGCAGGGGAGCAGTTCTTC.

The chain joins TRBV11-2 to TRBJ1-2; a possible D gene is TRBD1 (5 bases). This CDR3 has 13 residues. The germline V and J ends were trimmed by 5 bases and 0 bases, with 7 bases remaining between them. CDR1 and CDR2 from the germline V gene are SGHAT and FQNNGV. The CDR3 nucleotides read TGTGCCAGCAGCCCGGGGGCTAACTATGGCTACACCTTC. Its protein product is CASSPGANYGYTF.

CDR3 sequence reads: CAWSLSGAGKLFF. CDR3 nucleotides: TGTGCCTGGAGTCTCAGTGGAGCCGGAAAACTGTTTTTT. The rearrangement joins TRBV30 to TRBJ1-4, with unresolved D. The CDR3 length is 13 residues. The germline CDR1 and CDR2 sequences are GTSNPN and SVGIG (reference sequence). V gave up 2 bases and J gave up 10 bases, with 14 bases separating them.

The chain recombines TRBV4-3 with TRBJ2-3, with 10 bases that match TRBD2. V lost 3 bases to trimming and J lost 6 bases; unmatched junction nucleotides: 12. The CDR3 is 17 residues long. CDR1 and CDR2 (germline): LGHNA, YSLEER. CDR3 in amino acids: CASSQEESGGAWDTQYF. For the CDR3, the DNA is TGCGCCAGCAGCCAGGAAGAGAGCGGGGGGGCATGGGATACGCAGTATTTT.

The chain employs TRBV10-3 and TRBJ1-2, with unresolved D. Germline values: CDR1 ENHRY, CDR2 SYGVKD. V was trimmed by 3 bases and J by 5 bases, leaving 13 bases between them. The CDR3 extends over 14 amino acids. CDR3 DNA sequence: TGTGCCATCAGTGATACCGGGTCCTCTTATGGCTACACCTTC. It translates to CAISDTGSSYGYTF.

This clone has only a few counts. The V gene is TRBV5-1, the J gene TRBJ2-3, with D possibly matching TRBD1 (6 bases). The V and J ends lost 0 bases and 2 bases respectively, with 13 bases between them. This CDR3 spans 16 amino acids. Germline V gene data show CDR1 as SGHRS and CDR2 as YFSETQ. The CDR3 reads CASSLEGNRATDTQYF. The CDR3 coding sequence is TGCGCCAGCAGCTTGGAAGGTAACAGGGCCACAGATACGCAGTATTTT. Variable domain in full (rest from reference TRBV5-1 and TRBJ2-3): KAGVTQTPRYLIKTRGQQVTLSCSPISGHRSVSWYQQTPGQGLQFLFEYFSETQRNKGNFPGRFSGRQFSNSRSEMNVSTLELGDSALYLCASSLEGNRATDTQYFGPGTRLTVL.

The chain combines TRBV3-1 (or the pseudogene TRBV3-2) with TRBJ2-3; 7 nucleotides match TRBD2. Germline V lookup: CDR1 LGHDT, CDR2 YNNKEL (reference sequence). V trimming: 6 bases; J trimming: 5 bases; junction bases outside the gene matches: 11. The CDR3 runs 15 residues. Here the CDR3 DNA reads TGTGCCAGCAGATCCGGGACTAATGTGATAGATACGCAGTATTTT. Its protein product is CASRSGTNVIDTQYF.

V usage is TRBV7-2 and J usage is TRBJ1-1; D may be TRBD1 (6 bases). Germline V gene data show CDR1 as SGHTA and CDR2 as FQGNSA. The length of the CDR3 is 16 residues. V was shortened by 0 bases and J by 7 bases, with 18 bases between the two germline ends. The CDR3 coding sequence is TGTGCCAGCAGCTTAGCGCCGGGGGGCCAGGCTTTTGAAGCTTTCTTT. Translated: CASSLAPGGQAFEAFF.

The chain links TRBV7-2 to TRBJ1-1; D possibly corresponds to TRBD1 (5 bases). Germline-derived CDR1 and CDR2 are SGHTA and FQGNSA. The ends were cut back, 1 base at V and 7 bases at J, with 13 bases in the middle. The CDR3 consists of 14 residues. The CDR3 nucleotides read TGTGCCAGCAGCTTAGACGGGAGGGGCCTTGAAGCTTTCTTT. This codes for CASSLDGRGLEAFF.

In this sample, this clone turned up once. This chain connects TRBV9 to TRBJ2-7, with D maybe TRBD2 (5 bases). The CDR3 covers 15 residues. Per the germline V gene, CDR1 is SGDLS and CDR2 is YYNGEE. Trimming removed 4 bases at V and 5 bases at J, with 19 bases between. The CDR3 DNA follows: TGTGCCAGCAGCTTACAGCCGGGAACTCTCGACGAGCAGTACTTC. It specifies CASSLQPGTLDEQYF.

The chain employs TRBV7-9 and TRBJ2-7; tentatively, D is TRBD1 (5 bases). This CDR3 contains 13 residues. Germline CDR1 SEHNR, CDR2 FQNEAQ (reference sequence). V gave up 9 bases and J gave up 7 bases, with 19 bases separating them. The CDR3 coding sequence is TGTGCCAGTGCTCCCGGTTCAGGGATTGAGCAGTACTTC. Protein: CASAPGSGIEQYF. Variable domain in full (rest from reference TRBV7-9 and TRBJ2-7): DTGVSQNPRHKITKRGQNVTFRCDPISEHNRLYWYRQTLGQGPEFLTYFQNEAQLEKSRLLSDRFSAERPKGSFSTLEIQRTEQGDSAMYLCASAPGSGIEQYFGPGTRLTVT.

This clone is medium-sized (0.01 to 0.1%). This chain joins TRBV5-8 and TRBJ2-1; unclear D gene. Trimming stripped 4 bases from V and 1 base from J, with 12 bases between. CDR1 is SGHTS and CDR2 is YDEGEE in the germline V gene. The CDR3 has 15 residues. Written as DNA, the CDR3 is TGTGCCAGCAGCCCTGACACTCAATCCTACAATGAGCAGTTCTTC. Its protein product is CASSPDTQSYNEQFF.

This clone appeared once. This rearrangement joins TRBV7-9 to TRBJ1-2; 9 positions match TRBD1. Germline lookup yields CDR1 SEHNR and CDR2 FQNEAQ (reference sequence). After removal of 5 bases from V and 4 bases from J, the junction contained 8 bases not matched to a gene. This CDR3 has 15 residues. The CDR3 sequence is CASSDGTGKIYGYTF. The CDR3 DNA sequence: TGTGCCAGCAGCGATGGGACAGGGAAGATCTATGGCTACACCTTC.

The chain recombines TRBV3-1 (or the pseudogene TRBV3-2) with TRBJ2-3; TRBD1 matches at 10 bases. The V and J ends lost 1 base and 4 bases, in that order; junction bases with no gene match: 14. From germline, CDR1 is LGHDT and CDR2 YNNKEL (reference sequence). The CDR3 consists of 19 residues. The CDR3 sequence is CASSQGIGRQGAGPDTQYF. The CDR3, as DNA: TGTGCCAGCAGCCAAGGTATAGGAAGACAGGGGGCCGGACCAGATACGCAGTATTTT.

In its sample, this clone was seen once. The rearrangement links TRBV30 to TRBJ2-7; 9 nucleotides agree with TRBD2. The CDR3 sequence is 14 residues long. V lost 7 bases and J lost 5; bases outside the gene matches: 12. CDR1 GTSNPN and CDR2 SVGIG come from the germline V gene (reference sequence). Here the CDR3 DNA reads TGTGCCTCTCCCAGGGATAGCGGGGGAAACGAGCAGTACTTC. Encoded protein: CASPRDSGGNEQYF.

This chain connects TRBV4-3 to TRBJ1-1; 7 nucleotides agree with TRBD1. CDR1 is LGHNA and CDR2 is YSLEER in the germline V gene. This CDR3 is built from 15 residues. J lost 4 bases, V lost 2 bases, and 7 bases had no gene match. CDR3 DNA sequence: TGCGCCAGCAGCCAATCAGGGGGATTCACCACTGAAGCTTTCTTT. It yields the protein CASSQSGGFTTEAFF.

This sequence joins TRBV3-1 (or the pseudogene TRBV3-2) and TRBJ2-1; 10 bases align to TRBD1. Per germline, CDR1 LGHDT and CDR2 YNNKEL (reference sequence). J lost 7 bases, V lost 2 bases, and 11 bases had no gene match. The CDR3 consists of 17 residues. Written as DNA, the CDR3 is TGTGCCAGCAGCCAAAAAGATTACGGGACAGGGGAAAATGAGCAGTTCTTC. It is translated as CASSQKDYGTGENEQFF.

This chain uses TRBV5-1 with TRBJ2-2, with 9 bases aligning to TRBD1. V lost 0 bases and J lost 2; bases outside the gene matches: 5. The CDR3 is made up of 17 amino acids. The V gene's germline CDR1 is SGHRS and CDR2 YFSETQ. As DNA, the CDR3 is TGCGCCAGCAGCTTGGGAAACAGGGGGCTCAACACCGGGGAGCTGTTTTTT. It yields the protein CASSLGNRGLNTGELFF.

J is TRBJ2-7 and V is TRBV11-3, with a tentative D call TRBD2 (6 bases). The germline CDR1 and CDR2 sequences are SGHNT and YENEEA. V lost 6 bases and J 4 bases, leaving 13 bases between the germline ends. The CDR3 is made up of 13 amino acids. The CDR3 loop reads CASRSGLLYEQYF. CDR3 bases: TGTGCCAGCAGATCGGGACTTCTTTACGAGCAGTACTTC.

This chain joins TRBV28 and TRBJ1-1, with 9 bases fitting TRBD1. The CDR3 sequence is 19 residues long. The trim removed 6 bases at V and 3 bases at J, leaving 20 bases unmatched. Germline loops: CDR1 MDHEN, CDR2 SYDVKM. The CDR3 region is CASSPLRDRDKTMDTEAFF. For the CDR3, the DNA is TGTGCCAGCAGCCCCCTAAGGGACAGGGACAAGACGATGGACACTGAAGCTTTCTTT.

The V gene is TRBV11-2, the J gene TRBJ2-5; maybe TRBD1 (5 bases). The CDR3 has 15 residues. The V gene's germline CDR1 is SGHAT and CDR2 FQNNGV. The V gene lost 4 bases and the J gene lost 1 base, with 13 bases spanning the gap. CDR3 amino acids: CASSSRGASQETQYF. The CDR3 nucleotides are TGTGCCAGCAGCTCTAGGGGCGCTAGCCAAGAGACCCAGTACTTC.

This chain links TRBV7-3 with TRBJ1-2; 8 bases align to TRBD1. This CDR3 has 13 residues. Trimming cost V 5 bases and J 3 bases; bases outside gene matches: 2. Germline V gene data show CDR1 as SGHTA and CDR2 as FQGTGA. The CDR3 region is CASSPDRDYGYTF. The DNA of the CDR3 is TGTGCCAGCAGCCCGGACAGGGACTATGGCTACACCTTC.